This note documents a single T cell receptor (delta chain) sequence. This clone turned up a few times. The target of this receptor is not known. Just one base apart from a much larger clone, this may be a read error. The sample contains more than one DNA sequence encoding this CDR3. The same treatment, consisting of spiramycin and/or pyrimethamine plus sulfadiazine plus folinic acid, was given to the mothers of both infected and uninfected infants. Every infant, whether infected or uninfected, was delivered at term after more than 37 weeks of gestation. About 1 mL of blood was processed into PBMCs by Lymphoprep gradient centrifugation, after which the PBMCs were cryopreserved in liquid nitrogen and shipped to Belgium. After thawing, PBMCs were labeled with Zombie NIR viability dye and stained with CD3, TCR gammadelta, Vgamma9 and Vdelta2 antibodies. CD3+ TCRgammadelta+ T cells were sorted on a FACSAria III with a mean purity of around 98%. The RNeasy Micro Kit was used to isolate RNA from approximately 9,600 sorted gammadelta T cells per sample. The study infants had mothers who were enrolled with primary T. gondii infection during pregnancy. The infants' peripheral blood was drawn at an outpatient microbiology and virology center located in Pavia, Italy.

The source of the sample is a study of Vγ9Vδ2 T cells in congenital toxoplasmosis (dated by TCRdb to 2020 to 2023). With respect to the entire study: To diagnose congenital toxoplasmosis, IgG, IgM and IgA serology, Western blot and an in-house interferon-gamma release assay were used. The study compared gamma and delta chain CDR3 repertoires of sorted blood gammadelta T cells between congenitally T. gondii-infected and uninfected infants. Repertoire sequencing was done on samples from infants at 2 months after birth and at 1 year of age. TCR sequencing covered roughly five infected and approximately 11 uninfected infants at 2 months, plus 3 infected and 4 uninfected infants at 1 year. The investigation overall reported the following: Both infected and uninfected infants showed high prevalence of a public TRGV9 clonotype. In roughly 2-month-old infants, germline-encoded fetal-type TRDV2 CDR3 sequences seemed to be more common in infected than in uninfected infants, which suggests a footprint of in utero expansion. At 2 months, infected infants appeared to have fewer N additions in TRGV9 and TRDV2 CDR3s than uninfected infants, particularly in TRDV2-TRDJ1 sequences. Repertoire differences between infected and uninfected infants were less clear at 1 year of age than at 2 months. Two months was the earliest age with enough suitable sample material for TCR repertoire analysis, so newborn repertoires were not sequenced.

cDNA was made by template-switch reverse transcription with TRGC- and TRDC-specific primers in one tube, using SuperScript II. The TRGC primer was designed to bind both the TRGC1 and TRGC2 constant genes. The KAPA Real-Time Library Amplification Kit was used to amplify TRG and TRD, and AMPure XP beads were used for purification between steps. Index PCR with the Nextera XT Index Kit was used to attach Illumina sequencing adapters. An Illumina MiSeq with the V2 300 kit was used to sequence the TRG and TRD amplicons, producing 150 bp paired-end reads. The published analysis was carried out like this. Before any further analysis, FastQC version 0.11.8 was used to check read quality. Reads were aligned against the TRG or TRD reference genes from GenBank, and CDR3 sequences were constructed using MiXCR version 3.0.3. Default MiXCR settings were kept, except that 3 rather than 5 consecutive nucleotides were used to assemble TRDD gene segments. N additions, CDR3 length, J segment length and clonotype sharing between samples were calculated with VDJtools version 1.2.1. CDR3 sequences that were out of frame or contained stop codons were removed from the analysis. To look for overlap, the infant repertoires were checked against previously published Vgamma9Vdelta2 repertoires from fetal, cord blood and adult blood. Clone calls in TCRdb were regenerated from the public reads with CATT, after which identical DNA sequences shared one row. None of the V and J calls come from the authors' own analysis; TCRdb made them. Present in this sample are about a thousand delta-chain clones, approximately 18% of which were seen just once. The ten biggest clones cover around a tenth of the sample.

CDR1 and CDR2, per the germline V gene, are TSWWSYY and QGS. The CDR3 spans 23 residues, from the cysteine through the phenylalanine. Only the CDR3 DNA stays, 69 bases, in frame from base 1. V loses 3 bases at its end and J loses 0 bases; junction bases beyond the gene matches: 28. The receptor's source is a child younger than 10 born to a mother with Toxoplasma gondii infection during pregnancy, either congenitally infected or uninfected (not recorded which). The sequencing sample was made of gamma-delta T cells from blood. The V and J segments used are TRDV1 and TRDJ1; TRDD3 aligns with 7 central bases. Here the J gene was assigned by germline matching of the DNA, as TCRdb has none. The CDR3 sequence is CALGDTPPSRGIRGCVDTDKLIF. The DNA sequence is as follows: TGTGCTCTTGGGGATACCCCCCCCTCCCGGGGGATTCGTGGGTGCGTTGACACCGATAAACTCATCTTT.